The text below deals with one TCR beta chain. Its antigen is still unknown. Everyone who donated was a healthy bone marrow donor. PCR used 60 Vbeta primers and 13 Jbeta primers. The protocol was immunoSEQ multiplex PCR, while the TCRdb copy is restricted to in-frame clones and leaves out a portion. The sample contains roughly 110,000 clones, approximately 83% of which appear only once. Per the germline V gene, CDR1 is PRHDT and CDR2 is FYEKMQ (reference sequence). This CDR3 has 14 residues. The V end lost 3 bases, the J end lost 1 base, and 8 bases lay between the germline ends. This sample stems from a study of cytomegalovirus exposure and HLA in healthy donors. Study-wide findings and caveats: Trimming of TCR beta V- and J-genes showed a link, identified in a later analysis, to a missense DCLRE1C variant. Among TCR sequences, most were rare, though some public TCRs appeared in many donors. TCR beta sequences numbering under 20,000 were associated with HLA alleles at 0.05 false discovery rate in a later analysis.

The sample comprised PBMCs. This chain joins TRBV13 and TRBJ2-3; D not resolved. The clonotype originates from a woman aged 18-29 years in good health and CMV-seronegative. This chain's CDR3 is CASSLGSRTDTQYF. CDR3 nucleotide sequence: TGTGCCAGCAGCTTGGGTAGCCGCACAGATACGCAGTATTTT.